The clone carrying this TCR beta chain was seen only a few times. Antigen unknown. The sample comes from a study of CD8+ T cells in alopecia areata. Study context: Tofacitinib exposure lasted 6 to 18 months, followed by 6 months off drug. General study results and limits: Affected lesional scalp, above all in alopecia totalis/universalis, was more clonal than normal scalp.

In alopecia areata patients, both lesional scalp punch biopsies and peripheral blood were collected. cDNA prepared by RNA extraction and subsequent reverse transcription served as the template for sequencing. The table came from immunoSEQ multiplex PCR; TCRdb's copy has only in-frame clones and leaves some out. Here the sample spans 70,000 or so clones, approximately 60% being singletons. The source is a human donor with alopecia areata. Sequenced material: CD8+ T cells sorted from blood, taken at week 0.

CDR3 sequence reads: CAGAGGSYNEQFF. The CDR3 nucleotides are TGTGCAGGGGCGGGAGGTTCCTACAATGAGCAGTTCTTC. V usage is TRBV2 and J usage is TRBJ2-1; 8 nucleotides match TRBD2. This CDR3 is built from 13 residues. The germline CDR1 and CDR2 sequences are SNHLY and FYNNEI.